A single sample is the source of the 16 T cell receptor beta chains below, sequenced in a study of persistence of HIV-infected CD4 T cells. The antigens of these receptors remain unknown. Overlapping HIV-1 Gag 15-mer peptides at 0.85 to 1 ug per peptide per mL were used. Sorting of responding CD4+ T cells relied on upregulated CD40 ligand together with CD69. The libraries were made with immunoSEQ version 4 in survey mode. TCRdb's table, derived via immunoSEQ multiplex PCR, lists solely in-frame clones and lacks some. The data contain about 20,000 clones, more than 55% of them singletons. Sequences were derived from CD4+ T cells sorted from PBMCs after roughly 18-hour stimulation, sampled from a patient who received antiretroviral therapy. These receptor sequences come from an adult woman with HIV who was CMV-seropositive.

This chain uses TRBV24-1 with TRBJ2-1; no definite D call. Germline CDR1 KGHDR, CDR2 SFDVKD. Trimming took 2 bases from V and 4 from J, leaving 14 bases between them. This CDR3 has 16 residues. CDR3 in amino acids: CATSDSGPKTYNEQFF. In DNA form, the CDR3 reads TGTGCCACCAGTGATTCAGGTCCTAAAACGTACAATGAGCAGTTCTTC.

Here the CDR3 reads CASSPRGSPYNEQFF. The CDR3 DNA is TGTGCCAGCAGCCCGCGGGGGTCCCCCTACAATGAGCAGTTCTTC. This chain joins TRBV9 and TRBJ2-1, with 7 bases that match TRBD2. The germline V gene has CDR1 SGDLS and CDR2 YYNGEE. This CDR3 region has 15 residues. V gave up 4 bases and J gave up 2 bases; unmatched junction bases: 6.

This chain connects TRBV6-5 to TRBJ2-7; 10 bases are a match to TRBD2. The CDR3 runs 14 residues. Germline V gene sequence: CDR1 MNHEY, CDR2 SVGAGI. Trimming at V came to 6 bases and at J to 6 bases, leaving 8 bases not matched to a gene. In DNA form, the CDR3 reads TGTGCCAGCAGGCAAACTAGCGGGGTCGGCGAGCAGTACGTC. Its translation is CASRQTSGVGEQYV.

The CDR3 protein is CASSTRGGVYNEQFF. As DNA, the CDR3 is TGTGCCAGCTCAACACGGGGGGGAGTCTACAATGAGCAGTTCTTC. V gene TRBV18 combines with J gene TRBJ2-1; 8 positions match TRBD2. V shed 5 bases and J 3 bases; nucleotides not matched to a gene: 6. This CDR3 is 15 amino acids long. Germline assignment: CDR1 KGHSH and CDR2 LQKENI.

The chain is built from TRBV23-1 and TRBJ1-2; D is unclear. TRBV23-1 is reported as an ORF; its role is uncertain. The CDR3 extends over 14 amino acids. V lost 4 bases, J lost 4 bases, and 13 bases lay in between. The CDR3 nucleotides are TGCGCCAGCAGTCGCCCCTTGCGGAGCTATGGCTACACCTTC. Translated, it gives CASSRPLRSYGYTF.

The CDR3 DNA follows: TGTGCCTGGAGAAGACAGGCGAACACTGAAGCTTTCTTT. Its protein is CAWRRQANTEAFF. V usage is TRBV30 and J usage is TRBJ1-1; a possible D gene is TRBD1 (6 bases). Germline loops: CDR1 GTSNPN, CDR2 SVGIG (reference sequence). The CDR3 totals 13 residues. The V end lost 3 bases, the J end lost 1 base, and 9 bases lay between the germline ends.

The V and J genes are TRBV9 and TRBJ2-5, with TRBD2 identical over 14 bases. Germline-derived CDR1 and CDR2 are SGDLS and YYNGEE. Trimming removed 4 bases from V and 5 bases from J; junction bases left unmatched: 4. The CDR3 length is 15 residues. CDR3 bases: TGTGCCAGCAGCCCGTGGACTAGCGGGGGGGAGACCCAGTACTTC. It yields the protein CASSPWTSGGETQYF.

The chain recombines TRBV19 with TRBJ1-2; perhaps TRBD1 as D (5 bases). Trimming took off 7 bases at V and 4 bases at J, with 19 bases between the two ends. Germline lookup yields CDR1 LNHDA and CDR2 SQIVND (reference sequence). This CDR3 has 15 amino acids. Here the CDR3 reads CASTAADKPFYGYTF. The CDR3 DNA follows: TGTGCCAGTACCGCCGCGGACAAGCCATTCTATGGCTACACCTTC.

V and J are TRBV3-1 (or the pseudogene TRBV3-2) and TRBJ1-1, with D possibly being TRBD1 (5 bases). The CDR3 is 18 amino acids. The germline CDR1 and CDR2 sequences are LGHDT and YNNKEL (reference sequence). Trimming left V 1 base short and J 1 base short, with 19 bases between. CDR3: CASSQGSGWYSKNTEAFF. The CDR3, as DNA: TGTGCCAGCAGCCAAGGATCAGGGTGGTATAGCAAGAACACTGAAGCTTTCTTT.

V and J are TRBV19 and TRBJ2-1; 7 bases line up with TRBD2. This CDR3 has 15 residues. Germline CDR1 LNHDA, CDR2 SQIVND (reference sequence). Unmatched junction bases numbered 5, after V lost 6 bases and J lost 0 bases. The CDR3 DNA follows: TGTGCCAGTAGGGCCGGGACTACCTCCTACAATGAGCAGTTCTTC. Residues: CASRAGTTSYNEQFF.

This clone was seen a single time. V is TRBV5-1 and J is TRBJ2-5; D remains ambiguous. Germline V lookup: CDR1 SGHRS, CDR2 YFSETQ. This CDR3 comprises 15 residues. V was clipped by 2 bases and J by 2 bases, with 13 bases between them. This CDR3 is CASSFSDPSQETQYF. The CDR3 nucleotides read TGCGCCAGCAGCTTCTCTGACCCGTCTCAAGAGACCCAGTACTTC.

This clone occurred a few times. This sequence joins TRBV2 and TRBJ2-1; a weak D match, TRBD1 (6 bases). Between the trimmed V and J ends, which lost 4 bases and 7 bases, there was a span of 11 bases. In germline, CDR1 is SNHLY, CDR2 FYNNEI. This CDR3 comprises 13 residues. Here the CDR3 reads CASSAQGMNEQFF. The DNA for the CDR3 is TGTGCCAGCAGTGCACAGGGTATGAATGAGCAGTTCTTC.

V gene TRBV4-1 combines with J gene TRBJ1-1, with D possibly matching TRBD1 (6 bases). From germline, CDR1 is MGHRA and CDR2 YSYEKL. This CDR3 is 17 amino acids long. V lost 3 bases, J lost 3 bases, and 20 bases lay in between. The CDR3 DNA reads TGCGCCAGCAGCCACAGATTGCTTAACAGGGATGACACTGAAGCTTTCTTT. Translated: CASSHRLLNRDDTEAFF.

A few counts support this clone. The gene calls are TRBV10-3 and TRBJ1-1; 10 nucleotides line up with TRBD1. The V gene end was trimmed by 4 bases and the J gene end by 0 bases; junction bases not matched to a gene: 11. Germline lookup yields CDR1 ENHRY and CDR2 SYGVKD. This CDR3 spans 18 amino acids. The CDR3 DNA follows: TGTGCCATCAGTGGTCCGACAGGGGGCCTTCGAATGAACACTGAAGCTTTCTTT. This sequence encodes CAISGPTGGLRMNTEAFF.

The gene calls are TRBV27 and TRBJ1-6, with D uncertain. Germline V gene sequence: CDR1 MNHEY, CDR2 SMNVEV (reference sequence). This CDR3 has 15 residues. Trimming took 2 bases from V and 0 from J, leaving 5 bases between them. The CDR3 loop reads CASSLVSSYNSPLHF. For the CDR3, the DNA is TGTGCCAGCAGTTTAGTGAGCTCCTATAATTCACCCCTCCACTTT.

Concerning this clone itself: The same CDR3 is also encoded by other DNA sequences in this sample. This rearrangement joins TRBV10-3 to TRBJ2-1; no clear D gene. Deletions cut 0 bases from V and 4 bases from J, with 4 bases between. This CDR3 comprises 13 residues. Per the germline V gene, CDR1 is ENHRY and CDR2 is SYGVKD. The CDR3 nucleotides read TGTGCCATCAGTGAGTCTGAATACAATGAGCAGTTCTTC. Its translation: CAISESEYNEQFF.